This is a list of T cell receptor beta chains from one sample in a study of cytomegalovirus exposure and HLA in healthy donors. TCRdb's table, derived via immunoSEQ multiplex PCR, lists solely in-frame clones and lacks some. The table has about 84,000 clones, around 66% seen once. The sample consisted of PBMCs. The source is a woman in her thirties or forties in good health and CMV-seropositive. Each CDR3 is given with its conserved first and last residue. The D gene is left open where the match is weak. Only some rows state a clone size, as once, few, many or a class for expanded clones.

DNA	CDR3	J	size	V	D
TGTGCCAGCAGCTTCGACAGGGGGCTTGGAAACACCATATATTTT	CASSFDRGLGNTIYF	TRBJ1-3	-	TRBV5-4	TRBD1
TGTGCCAGCAGTTACCCCGGACAGGCCCATGAGCAGTTCTTC	CASSYPGQAHEQFF	TRBJ2-1	-	TRBV6-5	TRBD1
TGTGCCAGCAGTTTGGTAAAGGACAGGGTGATCACTGAAGCTTTCTTT	CASSLVKDRVITEAFF	TRBJ1-1	-	TRBV28	TRBD1
TGTGCCAGCAGTTGGCAGGGTAGCACTGAAGCTTTCTTT	CASSWQGSTEAFF	TRBJ1-1	few	TRBV6-5	-
TGTGCCAGCAGCCCGGGACTAGCTTTCTACAATGAGCAGTTCTTC	CASSPGLAFYNEQFF	TRBJ2-1	-	TRBV27	TRBD2
TGTGCCAGCAGCTTAGCGATCACAGGGAGGGCAGATACGCAGTATTTT	CASSLAITGRADTQYF	TRBJ2-3	-	TRBV7-2	-
TGTGCCAGCAGTCCGACAGGGACGGGGTCCTACGAGCAGTACTTC	CASSPTGTGSYEQYF	TRBJ2-7	-	TRBV28	TRBD1
TGTGCCAGCAGCAGAGGACAGGGTCCCCCCTACGAGCAGTACTTC	CASSRGQGPPYEQYF	TRBJ2-7	-	TRBV28	TRBD1
TGTGCCTGGAGTGTACTAGTGACAGGGGGCCATGGCTACACCTTC	CAWSVLVTGGHGYTF	TRBJ1-2	-	TRBV30	TRBD1
TGTGCCAGCAGCTATAGCGGGAGGGCTTTCTACGAGCAGTACTTC	CASSYSGRAFYEQYF	TRBJ2-7	few	TRBV6-6	TRBD2
TGTGCCAGCAGTGAACAGGGGGGCGACAAAAACATTCAGTACTTC	CASSEQGGDKNIQYF	TRBJ2-4	-	TRBV6-1	-
TGTGCCGCTAGCGGGAGCTCAGATACGCAGTATTTT	CAASGSSDTQYF	TRBJ2-3	-	TRBV10-3	TRBD2
TGTGCCTCAACCTCGGGAGGAGGAAACACCATATATTTT	CASTSGGGNTIYF	TRBJ1-3	once	TRBV30	-
TGTGCCAGCAGCCGGGACAGGCGTGGGGGCCTCTATGGCTACACCTTC	CASSRDRRGGLYGYTF	TRBJ1-2	-	TRBV7-2	TRBD1
TGTGCCCTCCGGACAGGGGGTAATGAGCAGTTCTTC	CALRTGGNEQFF	TRBJ2-1	-	TRBV10-3	TRBD1
TGTGCCAGCTCACCACCGGGACAGGGGTATGAAAAACTGTTTTTT	CASSPPGQGYEKLFF	TRBJ1-4	-	TRBV18	TRBD1
TGTGCCAGCAGTTTAGCGCCCGGACAGGGTTCCACTGAAGCTTTCTTT	CASSLAPGQGSTEAFF	TRBJ1-1	once	TRBV28	TRBD1
TGTGCCAGCAGTAGGGGGGGACAAGAGACCCAGTACTTC	CASSRGGQETQYF	TRBJ2-5	-	TRBV11-3	-
TGCGCCAGCAGCGCCCGAGGTAGCGGCCCCCACGAGCAGTACTTC	CASSARGSGPHEQYF	TRBJ2-7	-	TRBV4-3	-
TGTGCCAGCAGGCATTCAACCCCCCAGGGGACCTATGGCTACACCTTC	CASRHSTPQGTYGYTF	TRBJ1-2	-	TRBV28	-
TGTGCCATCAGCGACTCTACCGCAGATACGCAGTATTTT	CAISDSTADTQYF	TRBJ2-3	-	TRBV10-3	-